A selection of T cell receptor beta chains follows, all from one sample in a study of blood T cell repertoires in COVID-19. The table came from immunoSEQ multiplex PCR; TCRdb's copy has only in-frame clones and leaves some out. Among 93,000 or so clones listed, around 89% were seen once. The sequenced sample consisted of peripheral blood. These receptor sequences come from a woman aged 60-70 years with acute or convalescent COVID-19. The CDR3 runs from the conserved cysteine through the conserved F or W. The D gene is left open where the match is weak. Not all rows give a size; the values are once, few, many and, for expanded clones, a class.

DNA: TGTGCCAGTTCGACAGGGGGCCTCACTGAAGCTTTCTTT
CDR3: CASSTGGLTEAFF
length: 13
J: TRBJ1-1
D: TRBD1
size: .
V: TRBV6-5

DNA: TGTGCCAGCGTCCGGGACAGCCAAGGGCCCCAGCATTTT
CDR3: CASVRDSQGPQHF
length: 13
J: TRBJ1-5
D: TRBD1
size: .
V: TRBV2

DNA: TGTGCCAGCAGTGGTGTAGGCACAGATACGCAGTATTTT
CDR3: CASSGVGTDTQYF
length: 13
J: TRBJ2-3
D: .
size: .
V: TRBV27

DNA: TGTGCCTGGTACTCCTACGAGCAGTACTTC
CDR3: CAWYSYEQYF
length: 10
J: TRBJ2-7
D: .
size: .
V: TRBV30

DNA: TGTGCCAGCAGTTCCGACAGTAACTATGGCTACACCTTC
CDR3: CASSSDSNYGYTF
length: 13
J: TRBJ1-2
D: .
size: .
V: TRBV6-6

DNA: TGTGCCAGTAAACAGAGTCACACAGATACGCAGTATTTT
CDR3: CASKQSHTDTQYF
length: 13
J: TRBJ2-3
D: .
size: .
V: TRBV6-5

DNA: TGCGCCAGCAGCGTGACAGGGGGTAACGGCTACACCTTC
CDR3: CASSVTGGNGYTF
length: 13
J: TRBJ1-2
D: TRBD1
size: .
V: TRBV5-1

DNA: TGTGCCAGCAGCCAAGGGGGGAGGGTCACTGAAGCTTTCTTT
CDR3: CASSQGGRVTEAFF
length: 14
J: TRBJ1-1
D: .
size: few
V: TRBV3-1/TRBV3-2

DNA: TGTGCCAGCAGTTTTGGAGGAACGGGCTATAATTCACCCCTCCACTTT
CDR3: CASSFGGTGYNSPLHF
length: 16
J: TRBJ1-6
D: .
size: .
V: TRBV27

DNA: TGTGCCAGCAGCCAAACGACAGGGCAAGACACTGAAGCTTTCTTT
CDR3: CASSQTTGQDTEAFF
length: 15
J: TRBJ1-1
D: TRBD1
size: .
V: TRBV4-2

DNA: TGCGCCAGCAGCGTCGGACAGGGGGCGTTAGATGAGCAGTTCTTC
CDR3: CASSVGQGALDEQFF
length: 15
J: TRBJ2-1
D: TRBD1
size: .
V: TRBV5-1

DNA: TGTGCCAGCAGCTTAGGGCGCTCCTCTGGGGCCAACGTCCTGACTTTC
CDR3: CASSLGRSSGANVLTF
length: 16
J: TRBJ2-6
D: .
size: .
V: TRBV7-3

DNA: TGTGCCATCGGGGGGGGGAACGACTATGGCTACACCTTC
CDR3: CAIGGGNDYGYTF
length: 13
J: TRBJ1-2
D: .
size: once
V: TRBV10-3

DNA: TGTGCCAGCAGTCATGGGACAGACACTGAAGCTTTCTTT
CDR3: CASSHGTDTEAFF
length: 13
J: TRBJ1-1
D: TRBD1
size: .
V: TRBV12-3/TRBV12-4

DNA: TGTGCCTCCTGGACTAGCGGGAACACCCAGTACTTC
CDR3: CASWTSGNTQYF
length: 12
J: TRBJ2-5
D: TRBD2
size: .
V: TRBV6-5

DNA: TGCGCCAGCAGCTTGTCAGGGGCGATCTCTGGAAACACCATATATTTT
CDR3: CASSLSGAISGNTIYF
length: 16
J: TRBJ1-3
D: .
size: once
V: TRBV5-1

DNA: TGCGCCAGCAGCTTGGAACAGGGAGGCTACACCTTC
CDR3: CASSLEQGGYTF
length: 12
J: TRBJ1-2
D: .
size: .
V: TRBV5-1

DNA: TGCGCCAGCAGCTTGGAGGGGGACGTCTACGAGCAGTACTTC
CDR3: CASSLEGDVYEQYF
length: 14
J: TRBJ2-7
D: .
size: .
V: TRBV5-1

DNA: TGTGCCAGCAGCCTCTCGGGAGCGGGGACCTACAATGAGCAGTTCTTC
CDR3: CASSLSGAGTYNEQFF
length: 16
J: TRBJ2-1
D: TRBD2
size: .
V: TRBV2

DNA: TGTGCCAGCAGTGACCCCAGACAGGGCGCTTCTCCACCCCTCCACTTT
CDR3: CASSDPRQGASPPLHF
length: 16
J: TRBJ1-6
D: TRBD1
size: once
V: TRBV6-2/TRBV6-3

DNA: TGTGCCAGCAGCGGTGGCTCGGGAGGAGGGATTCAAGAGACCCAGTACTTC
CDR3: CASSGGSGGGIQETQYF
length: 17
J: TRBJ2-5
D: TRBD2
size: .
V: TRBV9

DNA: TGTGCCAGCAAACAAAGGACAGGGGGGGTCGACACTGAAGCTTTCTTT
CDR3: CASKQRTGGVDTEAFF
length: 16
J: TRBJ1-1
D: TRBD1
size: .
V: TRBV11-2

DNA: TGTGCCAGCAGCCGGGACAGCAGCTCTGGAAACACCATATATTTT
CDR3: CASSRDSSSGNTIYF
length: 15
J: TRBJ1-3
D: TRBD1
size: .
V: TRBV9

DNA: TGTGCCAGCTCACCAGGGGCGGATGTCTCATACACCTTC
CDR3: CASSPGADVSYTF
length: 13
J: TRBJ1-2
D: .
size: .
V: TRBV18

DNA: TGTGCCAGCAGCCAAGTCCGGACAGGGAACACCGGGGAGCTGTTTTTT
CDR3: CASSQVRTGNTGELFF
length: 16
J: TRBJ2-2
D: TRBD1
size: .
V: TRBV4-2

DNA: TGCGCCAGCAAAACAGGGGGCCCCTATAATTCACCCCTCCACTTT
CDR3: CASKTGGPYNSPLHF
length: 15
J: TRBJ1-6
D: TRBD1
size: .
V: TRBV5-1

DNA: TGTGCCAGCAGCCAACTAGGAGGGAACACTGAAGCTTTCTTT
CDR3: CASSQLGGNTEAFF
length: 14
J: TRBJ1-1
D: .
size: few
V: TRBV3-1/TRBV3-2

DNA: TGTGCCACCAGGACCGGGACAGGAGCCTACAATGAGCAGTTCTTC
CDR3: CATRTGTGAYNEQFF
length: 15
J: TRBJ2-1
D: TRBD1
size: .
V: TRBV24-1

DNA: TGTGCCAGCAGCCGCGGGAGAGAGAACACCGGGGAGCTGTTTTTT
CDR3: CASSRGRENTGELFF
length: 15
J: TRBJ2-2
D: TRBD2
size: once
V: TRBV9

DNA: TGTGCCAGCAGTTTGGGACAGGGACAGCCCCAGCATTTT
CDR3: CASSLGQGQPQHF
length: 13
J: TRBJ1-5
D: TRBD1
size: .
V: TRBV28

DNA: TGTGCCAGCAGTTTACTCCTTGGCTATGGCTACACCTTC
CDR3: CASSLLLGYGYTF
length: 13
J: TRBJ1-2
D: .
size: .
V: TRBV6-5

DNA: TGTGCCAGCTCACCACTTACTAATGAGCAGTTCTTC
CDR3: CASSPLTNEQFF
length: 12
J: TRBJ2-1
D: .
size: once
V: TRBV18

DNA: TGTGCCAGCAGACAGTACGGGACAGGGAACACTGAAGCTTTCTTT
CDR3: CASRQYGTGNTEAFF
length: 15
J: TRBJ1-1
D: TRBD1
size: .
V: TRBV11-2

DNA: TGTGCCAGTAGTTTAGGTCCAGCTAGGAACACTGAAGCTTTCTTT
CDR3: CASSLGPARNTEAFF
length: 15
J: TRBJ1-1
D: .
size: once
V: TRBV19

DNA: TGTGCCAGCAGCCGGGCGGGCAGGACTGAAGCTTTCTTT
CDR3: CASSRAGRTEAFF
length: 13
J: TRBJ1-1
D: .
size: .
V: TRBV3-1/TRBV3-2

DNA: TGTGCCAGCAGCCTTACAGGGGGGCTCACTGAAGCTTTCTTT
CDR3: CASSLTGGLTEAFF
length: 14
J: TRBJ1-1
D: TRBD1
size: .
V: TRBV3-1/TRBV3-2

DNA: TGTGCCACCTCCGTTGACAGGAACACTGAAGCTTTCTTT
CDR3: CATSVDRNTEAFF
length: 13
J: TRBJ1-1
D: .
size: .
V: TRBV19